This T cell receptor (beta chain) originates from a study of CD8 T cells in ankylosing spondylitis. The CDR3 runs 13 residues. This clonotype appeared once. The antigen remains undetermined. Quantitative 5'-RACE was performed with molecular barcodes, and it yielded the TCR beta libraries. MiXCR, run by TCRdb on the 5' RACE reads, gives a single entry per CDR3 protein. The data hold just over 300,000 distinct CDR3 sequences, with around 20% observed a single time. Whole-study findings and limits: Blood from ankylosing spondylitis patients appeared to carry a characteristic roughly 8-variant TCR beta motif. Peripheral blood samples showed relatively rare disease-linked clones, and these clones were CD8+. Some of these motif variants have turned up before, in reports on reactive arthritis synovial fluid and blood.

This receptor was taken from a female donor with ankylosing spondylitis or in good health (not recorded which). Sequenced: blood, either unsorted or a sorted T cell fraction (not recorded which). This rearrangement joins TRBV21-1 to TRBJ2-4; the DNA was not compared with TRBD1, the D call given in the table. TRBV21-1 constitutes a pseudogene. The CDR3 nucleotides are TGTGCCAGCGGACAGGGGACCAAAAACATTCAGTACTTC. It translates to CASGQGTKNIQYF.